Below, 4 T cell receptor beta chains from the same sample are listed, as sequenced in a study of blood T cell repertoires in COVID-19. Generated by immunoSEQ multiplex PCR, the TCRdb table keeps only in-frame clones and is missing some. The sample lists approximately 100,000 clones; approximately 84% were seen once. The specimen was peripheral blood. These receptors came from a man aged 60-69 years with acute or convalescent COVID-19.

The chain recombines TRBV12-3 or TRBV12-4 with TRBJ1-5; D is unresolved. The CDR3 loop spans 12 amino acids. V was cut by 5 bases and J by 1 base, with 3 bases left in between. The CDR3 DNA reads TGTGCCAGCAGTCAGAGCAATCAGCCCCAGCATTTT. This sequence encodes CASSQSNQPQHF.

This clone was seen only a few times. V is TRBV6-1 and J is TRBJ1-3, with no clear D. Trimming took 0 bases from V and 0 from J, leaving 6 bases between them. The germline V gene encodes CDR1 MNHNS and CDR2 SASEGT. This CDR3 is built from 15 residues. The chain's CDR3 is CASSEAYSSGNTIYF. The CDR3 nucleotides read TGTGCCAGCAGTGAAGCATACAGCTCTGGAAACACCATATATTTT.

This rearrangement joins TRBV30 to TRBJ1-2; 8 bases map to TRBD1. V dropped 4 bases and J dropped 3; count of bases not matched to a gene: 1. CDR3 length equals 12 residues. From germline, CDR1 is GTSNPN and CDR2 SVGIG (reference sequence). The chain's CDR3 is CAWTGGDYGYTF. CDR3 sequence (DNA): TGTGCCTGGACAGGGGGCGACTATGGCTACACCTTC.

The genes are TRBV23-1 and TRBJ1-2; TRBD1 matches at 11 bases. TRBV23-1 falls under the ORF class, with uncertain function. The CDR3 loop spans 14 amino acids. After removal of 4 bases from V and 6 bases from J, the junction contained 4 bases not matched to a gene. CDR3 in amino acids: CASSPDRGHNGYTF. In DNA, the CDR3 is TGCGCCAGCAGTCCGGACAGGGGGCACAATGGCTACACCTTC.